These T cell receptor beta chains were read from a single sample in a study of Ad26.COV2.S vaccination and SARS-CoV-2 variants. TCRdb's copy holds only in-frame clones and misses some; the assay was immunoSEQ multiplex PCR. The sample has 350,000 to 400,000 clones, 70% to 90% seen once. The input for sequencing was peripheral blood, taken in a trial of Ad26.COV2.S vaccine versus placebo. The origin of the receptors is a person aged 18-60 years who received the Ad26.COV2.S COVID-19 vaccine or a placebo. CDR3s include the opening cysteine and the closing phenylalanine or tryptophan. D genes are given only for firm matches. The size field is filled for only some rows; it gives once, few, many or a size class.

cdr3_nt cdr3_aa v_call d_call clone_size j_call
TGTGCCAGCAGCTTTCTTGGGGGGCTCACTTTCTACGAGCAGTACTTC CASSFLGGLTFYEQYF TRBV5-5 . few TRBJ2-7
TGTGCCACCAGCAGAGGTCGGGGGGGCACAGATACGCAGTATTTT CATSRGRGGTDTQYF TRBV15 TRBD2 . TRBJ2-3
TGCAGCGTAAAACCGGGACAGCACACTGAAGCTTTCTTT CSVKPGQHTEAFF TRBV29-1 TRBD1 . TRBJ1-1
TGTGCCAGCAGTCGTTACAGGGTTCCTAATTCACCCCTCCACTTT CASSRYRVPNSPLHF TRBV6-5 . . TRBJ1-6
TGTGCCAGCAGCCAAGAACACAAGAGCTCCTACGAGCAGTACTTC CASSQEHKSSYEQYF TRBV3-1/TRBV3-2 . . TRBJ2-7
TGTGCCAGTAGTATAGATTTTGGCACCAATCAGCCCCAGCATTTT CASSIDFGTNQPQHF TRBV19 . . TRBJ1-5
TGTGCCAGCCAACGGGGGTCCTACGAGCAGTACTTC CASQRGSYEQYF TRBV2 . . TRBJ2-7
TGTGCCAGCAGATCCGGCGTGGGGGCTAGCGGTAACTACGAGCAGTACTTC CASRSGVGASGNYEQYF TRBV5-4 . . TRBJ2-7
TGTGCCAGTAGTACCGCCGGGACAGGGGCTTTAAAACTGTTTTTT CASSTAGTGALKLFF TRBV19 TRBD1 . TRBJ1-4
TGTGCCATCAGTGAGTCTGTGGCAGCGAGGGCCCTCCAGTTCTTC CAISESVAARALQFF TRBV10-3 . once TRBJ2-1
TGTGCCAGCAGTGAATATGGACTTGGCGAGCAGTACTTC CASSEYGLGEQYF TRBV25-1 . . TRBJ2-7
TGCGCCAGCAGCCAAGGGACAGGTACCTACGAGCAGTACTTC CASSQGTGTYEQYF TRBV4-1 TRBD1 . TRBJ2-7
TGTGCCAGCAGCTTCCGCGGGACAGGGGGCGGAATGCAGTACTTC CASSFRGTGGGMQYF TRBV5-8 TRBD1 . TRBJ2-7
TGTGCCATTAGCGGCTACAATGAGCAGTTCTTC CAISGYNEQFF TRBV10-3 . . TRBJ2-1
TGTGCCAGCAGACTTGATTCACCGGCCGGATCACCCCTCCACTTT CASRLDSPAGSPLHF TRBV2 . . TRBJ1-6
TGTGCCATCAGTGGCAGGGAGGAAGACGAGCAGTACTTC CAISGREEDEQYF TRBV10-3 . once TRBJ2-7
TGCGCCAGCAGCCGACGACAGGGGGCTCGCGATGAGCAGTTCTTC CASSRRQGARDEQFF TRBV4-1 TRBD1 once TRBJ2-1
TGTGCCAGCACCCGACAGACGAACACCGGGGAGCTGTTTTTT CASTRQTNTGELFF TRBV5-8 . few TRBJ2-2
TGTGCCAGCAGTTTAACCCCCCTGACAGGGGCCCTCTATGGCTACACCTTC CASSLTPLTGALYGYTF TRBV27 TRBD1 . TRBJ1-2
TGTGCCAGCAGTTACTCGAGGGGGTTAAAAACGGGATTGGGCTCCTACGAGCAGTACTTC CASSYSRGLKTGLGSYEQYF TRBV6-2/TRBV6-3 . . TRBJ2-7
TGTGCCAGCCGAAAACCAGGGGAATATTCACCCCTCCACTTT CASRKPGEYSPLHF TRBV6-5 . . TRBJ1-6
TGTGCCAGCAGCTTAGGAACAGGGGGGACTGAAGCTTTCTTT CASSLGTGGTEAFF TRBV13 TRBD1 . TRBJ1-1
TGTGCTTTTCTAAGCGGGGCCCCCTCCTACAATGAGCAGTTCTTC CAFLSGAPSYNEQFF TRBV30 TRBD2 . TRBJ2-1
TGTGCCATCAGTCCGACAGGGGCCGGGTTGGGCTACACCTTC CAISPTGAGLGYTF TRBV10-3 TRBD1 . TRBJ1-2
TGCGCCAGCAGCTTGGATGACAGCAACTATGGCTACACCTTC CASSLDDSNYGYTF TRBV5-1 . . TRBJ1-2
TGTGCCAGCACACGACAGGCCTGGGACGGGGAGCTGTTTTTT CASTRQAWDGELFF TRBV6-5 . . TRBJ2-2
TGCGCCAGCAGCACCGTGGGGGATACTGAAGCTTTCTTT CASSTVGDTEAFF TRBV5-1 . . TRBJ1-1
TGCAGTGCTAGTCCGGCATTGAGCTCCTACGAGCAGTACTTC CSASPALSSYEQYF TRBV20-1 . . TRBJ2-7
TGCGCCAGCAGCGCGCCGGGACTAGAGGGGTATACGCAGTATTTT CASSAPGLEGYTQYF TRBV5-1 TRBD2 once TRBJ2-3
TGTGCCAGCAGCTTTGGGCAGGGAGGCGAGACCCAGTACTTC CASSFGQGGETQYF TRBV7-9 . . TRBJ2-5
TGTGCCTGGAGCTCCGGGACAGGGAGCTCACCCCTCCACTTT CAWSSGTGSSPLHF TRBV30 TRBD1 . TRBJ1-6
TGTGCCACCAGCAGAGATGGTTATGGAAACACCATATATTTT CATSRDGYGNTIYF TRBV15 . . TRBJ1-3
TGCGCCAGCAGCTTGGGGGCAGGGGGCGCGGGTACCTACGAGCAGTACTTC CASSLGAGGAGTYEQYF TRBV5-1 TRBD1 . TRBJ2-7
TGTGCCAGCAGTCCGGGACAGATCCAAGAGACCCAGTACTTC CASSPGQIQETQYF TRBV9 TRBD1 . TRBJ2-5
TGTGCCTGGAGTCTCGTGGGACAGTACTACGAGCAGTACTTC CAWSLVGQYYEQYF TRBV30 TRBD1 . TRBJ2-7
TGTGCCAGCAGTTACTCAGGAGGGGCGCGCGGTTCTGGCTACACCTTC CASSYSGGARGSGYTF TRBV6-6 . . TRBJ1-2
TGCGCCAGCAGCTTGGCCCCAGGGTCAGAAGCTTTCTTT CASSLAPGSEAFF TRBV5-1 . . TRBJ1-1
TGCGCCAGCAGTGACAACGAGTGGACCGGGGAGCTGTTTTTT CASSDNEWTGELFF TRBV10-2 . once TRBJ2-2
TGTGCCAGCAGTGAATCGGGTGGGCGGGCCCAGGGTACGCAGTATTTT CASSESGGRAQGTQYF TRBV25-1 . once TRBJ2-3
TGTGCCAGCAGCGTAGGACTAGCGGGGGGTATTTCCTACGAGCAGTACTTC CASSVGLAGGISYEQYF TRBV9 TRBD2 . TRBJ2-7
TGTGCCAGCACCGATACCGGGAGCTCCGAGCGTACCATATATTTT CASTDTGSSERTIYF TRBV6-6 . . TRBJ1-3
TGTGCCAGCAGCCAAGTCGGACAAGGGTCCTACAATGAGCAGTTCTTC CASSQVGQGSYNEQFF TRBV14 . . TRBJ2-1
TGTGCCAGCAGCGCGCGACAGGGGGTTAGCTCTGGAAACACCATATATTTT CASSARQGVSSGNTIYF TRBV7-9 TRBD1 once TRBJ1-3
TGTGCCAGCAGTGAATTGGTTGAAGCTTTCTTT CASSELVEAFF TRBV2 . . TRBJ1-1
TGTGCCAGCAGTGACCTGGTGACAGGCCGCTACACCTTC CASSDLVTGRYTF TRBV2 . . TRBJ1-2
TGTGCCAGTAGTATAGCCACAGGCGTGAACACTGAAGCTTTCTTT CASSIATGVNTEAFF TRBV19 . . TRBJ1-1
TGTGCCAGCAGCCCACTATACGGCGACACTCAATCCCCAAACACCATATATTTT CASSPLYGDTQSPNTIYF TRBV7-6 . once TRBJ1-3
TGTGCCAGCAGTAGGGACAGGACCTACGAGCAGTACTTC CASSRDRTYEQYF TRBV12-3/TRBV12-4 TRBD1 . TRBJ2-7
TGTGCCAGCAGCTTTCAGCGGGGGGGCCAAGAGACCCAGTACTTC CASSFQRGGQETQYF TRBV7-2 TRBD2 . TRBJ2-5
TGTGCCAGCAGTGGCTCCGGGACTAGCGTATTTCGGGTTGGCGGGGAGCTGTTTTTT CASSGSGTSVFRVGGELFF TRBV6-1 TRBD2 . TRBJ2-2
TGCGCCAGCAGTTACGGTAACCAAGAGACCCAGTACTTC CASSYGNQETQYF TRBV10-2 . . TRBJ2-5
TGCGCCAGCAGCCAAGAGACGACAGGGAGGAGGGAGACCCAGTACTTC CASSQETTGRRETQYF TRBV4-1 . . TRBJ2-5
TGTGCAAGTCGCTTGGGCCAAGAAGAACACCACTACGAGCAGTACTTC CASRLGQEEHHYEQYF TRBV12-2 . once TRBJ2-7
TGTGCCAGCTCACCGATTAGGTCGGACTATGGCTACACCTTC CASSPIRSDYGYTF TRBV18 . . TRBJ1-2
TGTGCCAGCCAAGCATATAGCACACAGCCCCAGCATTTT CASQAYSTQPQHF TRBV12-3/TRBV12-4 . . TRBJ1-5